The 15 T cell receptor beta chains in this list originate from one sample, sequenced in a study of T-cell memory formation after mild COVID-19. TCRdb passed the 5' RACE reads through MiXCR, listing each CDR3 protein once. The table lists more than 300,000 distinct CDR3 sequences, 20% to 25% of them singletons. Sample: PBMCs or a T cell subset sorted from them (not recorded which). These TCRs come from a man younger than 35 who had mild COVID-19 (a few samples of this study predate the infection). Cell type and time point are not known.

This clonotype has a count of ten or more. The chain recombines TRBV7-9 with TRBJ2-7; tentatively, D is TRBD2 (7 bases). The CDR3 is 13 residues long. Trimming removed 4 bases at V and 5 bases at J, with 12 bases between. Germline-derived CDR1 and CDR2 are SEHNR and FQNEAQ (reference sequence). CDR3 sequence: CASSWEGDDEQYF. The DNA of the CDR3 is TGTGCCAGCAGCTGGGAGGGGGACGACGAGCAGTACTTC.

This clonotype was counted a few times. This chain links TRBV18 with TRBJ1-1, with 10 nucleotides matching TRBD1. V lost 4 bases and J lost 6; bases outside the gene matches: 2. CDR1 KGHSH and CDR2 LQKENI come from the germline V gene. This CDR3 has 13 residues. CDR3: CASSLGQGAEAFF. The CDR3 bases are TGTGCCAGCTCACTCGGACAGGGGGCTGAAGCTTTCTTT.

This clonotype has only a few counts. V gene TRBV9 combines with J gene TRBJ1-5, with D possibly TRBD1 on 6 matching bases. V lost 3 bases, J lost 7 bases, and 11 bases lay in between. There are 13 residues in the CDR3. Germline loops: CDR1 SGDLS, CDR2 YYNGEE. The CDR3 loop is CASSEKGGQPQHF. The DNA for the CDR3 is TGTGCCAGCAGCGAAAAAGGGGGACAGCCCCAGCATTTT.

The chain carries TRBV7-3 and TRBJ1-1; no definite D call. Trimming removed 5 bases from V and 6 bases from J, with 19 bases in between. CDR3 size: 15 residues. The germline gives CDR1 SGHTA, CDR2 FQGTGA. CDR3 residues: CASSADRVLGPEAFF. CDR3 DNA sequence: TGTGCCAGCAGCGCCGACCGGGTTTTAGGACCTGAAGCTTTCTTT. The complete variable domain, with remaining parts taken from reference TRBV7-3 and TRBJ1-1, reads GAGVSQTPSNKVTEKGKYVELRCDPISGHTALYWYRQSLGQGPEFLIYFQGTGAADDSGLPNDRFFAVRPEGSVSTLKIQRTERGDSAVYLCASSADRVLGPEAFFGQGTRLTVV.

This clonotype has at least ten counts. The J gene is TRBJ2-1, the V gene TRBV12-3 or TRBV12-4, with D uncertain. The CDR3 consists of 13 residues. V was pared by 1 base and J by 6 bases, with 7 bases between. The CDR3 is CASSLGGLNEQFF. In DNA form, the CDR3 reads TGTGCCAGCAGTTTAGGAGGCCTCAATGAGCAGTTCTTC.

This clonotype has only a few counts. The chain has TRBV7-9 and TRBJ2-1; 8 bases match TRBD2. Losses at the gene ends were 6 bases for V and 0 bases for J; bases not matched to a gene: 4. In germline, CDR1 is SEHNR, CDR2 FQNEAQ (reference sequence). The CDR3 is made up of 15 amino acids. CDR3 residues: CASSFRGGSYNEQFF. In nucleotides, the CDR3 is TGTGCCAGCAGTTTCCGGGGGGGCTCCTACAATGAGCAGTTCTTC.

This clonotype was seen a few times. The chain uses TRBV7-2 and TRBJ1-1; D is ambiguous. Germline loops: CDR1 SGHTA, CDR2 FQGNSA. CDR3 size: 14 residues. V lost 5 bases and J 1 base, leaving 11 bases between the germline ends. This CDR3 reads CASSPKAQNTEAFF. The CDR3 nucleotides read TGTGCCAGCAGCCCCAAAGCTCAGAACACTGAAGCTTTCTTT.

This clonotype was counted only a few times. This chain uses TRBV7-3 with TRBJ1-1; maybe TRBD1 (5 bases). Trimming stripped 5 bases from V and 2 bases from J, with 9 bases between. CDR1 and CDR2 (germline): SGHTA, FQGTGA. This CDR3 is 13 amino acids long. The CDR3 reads CASSRGHNTEAFF. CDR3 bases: TGTGCCAGCAGCCGAGGACATAACACTGAAGCTTTCTTT.

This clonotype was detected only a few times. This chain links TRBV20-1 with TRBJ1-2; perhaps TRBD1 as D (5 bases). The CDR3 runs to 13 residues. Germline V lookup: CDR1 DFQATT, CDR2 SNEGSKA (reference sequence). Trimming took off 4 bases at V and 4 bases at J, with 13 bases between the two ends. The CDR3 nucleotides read TGCAGTGCTAAGATTAATGGGGGCTATGGCTACACCTTC. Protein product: CSAKINGGYGYTF.

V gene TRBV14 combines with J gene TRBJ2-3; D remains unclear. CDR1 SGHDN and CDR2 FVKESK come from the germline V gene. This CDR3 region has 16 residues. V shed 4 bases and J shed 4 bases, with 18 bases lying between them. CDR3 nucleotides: TGTGCCAGCAGCCCGCTAACCTCACAAGGCGCAGATACGCAGTATTTT. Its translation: CASSPLTSQGADTQYF.

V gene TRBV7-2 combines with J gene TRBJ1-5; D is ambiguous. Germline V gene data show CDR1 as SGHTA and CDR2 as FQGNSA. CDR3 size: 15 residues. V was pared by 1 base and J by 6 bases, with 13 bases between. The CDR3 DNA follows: TGTGCCAGCAGCTTAGTTAGCGGGCACGGTCAGCCCCAGCATTTT. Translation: CASSLVSGHGQPQHF.

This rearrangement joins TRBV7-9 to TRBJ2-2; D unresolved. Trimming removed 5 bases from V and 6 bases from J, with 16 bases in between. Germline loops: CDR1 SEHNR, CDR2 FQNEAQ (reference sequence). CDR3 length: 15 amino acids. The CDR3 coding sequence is TGTGCCAGCAGCCGAGACCATGGGCCGTCCGGGGAGCTGTTTTTT. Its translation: CASSRDHGPSGELFF.

The CDR3 is CASSQDQTSKNEQFF. CDR3 sequence (DNA): TGCGCCAGCAGCCAAGATCAAACTAGCAAGAATGAGCAGTTCTTC. This chain links TRBV4-3 with TRBJ2-1, with a possible D match to TRBD2 (6 bases). Germline lookup yields CDR1 LGHNA and CDR2 YSLEER. This CDR3 spans 15 amino acids. Between the trimmed V and J ends, which lost 0 bases and 7 bases, there was a span of 13 bases.

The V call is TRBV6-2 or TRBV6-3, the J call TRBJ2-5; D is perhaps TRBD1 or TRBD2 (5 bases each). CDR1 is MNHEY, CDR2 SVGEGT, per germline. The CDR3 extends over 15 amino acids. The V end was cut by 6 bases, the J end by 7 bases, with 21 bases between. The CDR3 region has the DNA TGTGCCAGCAGAAACCTCCGTGGGACGCGCGTGACCCAGTACTTC. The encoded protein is CASRNLRGTRVTQYF.

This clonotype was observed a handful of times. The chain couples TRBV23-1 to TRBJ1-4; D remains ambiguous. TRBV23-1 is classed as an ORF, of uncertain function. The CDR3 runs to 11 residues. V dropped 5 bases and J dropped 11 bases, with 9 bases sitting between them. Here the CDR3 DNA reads TGCGCCAGCAGTTGGAGGTTGAAACTGTTTTTT. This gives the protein CASSWRLKLFF.